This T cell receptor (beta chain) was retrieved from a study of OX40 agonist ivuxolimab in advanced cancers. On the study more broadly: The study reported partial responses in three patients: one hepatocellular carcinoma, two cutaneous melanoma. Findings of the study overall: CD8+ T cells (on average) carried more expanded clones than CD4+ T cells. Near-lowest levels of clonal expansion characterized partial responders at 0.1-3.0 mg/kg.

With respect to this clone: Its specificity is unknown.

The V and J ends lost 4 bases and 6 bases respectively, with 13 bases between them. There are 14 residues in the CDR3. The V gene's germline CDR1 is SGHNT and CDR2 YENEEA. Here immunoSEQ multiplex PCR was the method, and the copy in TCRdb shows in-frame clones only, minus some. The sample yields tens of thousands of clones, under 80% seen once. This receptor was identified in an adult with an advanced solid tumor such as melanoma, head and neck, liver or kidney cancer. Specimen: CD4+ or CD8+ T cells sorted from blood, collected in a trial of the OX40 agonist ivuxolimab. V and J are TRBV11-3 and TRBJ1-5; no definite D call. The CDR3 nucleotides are TGTGCCAGCAGCTCCCCGGATTACGGTCAGCCCCAGCATTTT. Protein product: CASSSPDYGQPQHF.